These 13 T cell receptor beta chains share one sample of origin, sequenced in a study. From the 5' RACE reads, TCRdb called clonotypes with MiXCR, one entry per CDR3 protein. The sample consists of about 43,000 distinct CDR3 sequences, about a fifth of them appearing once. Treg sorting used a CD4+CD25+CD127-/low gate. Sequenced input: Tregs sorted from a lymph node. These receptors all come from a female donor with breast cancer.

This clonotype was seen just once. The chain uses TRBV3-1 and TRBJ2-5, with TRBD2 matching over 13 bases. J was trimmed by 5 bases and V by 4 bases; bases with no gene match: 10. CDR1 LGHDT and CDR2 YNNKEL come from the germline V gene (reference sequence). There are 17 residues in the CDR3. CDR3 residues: CASSPASGLAGLETQYF. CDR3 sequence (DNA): TGTGCCAGCAGCCCAGCCTCGGGACTAGCGGGACTCGAGACCCAGTACTTC.

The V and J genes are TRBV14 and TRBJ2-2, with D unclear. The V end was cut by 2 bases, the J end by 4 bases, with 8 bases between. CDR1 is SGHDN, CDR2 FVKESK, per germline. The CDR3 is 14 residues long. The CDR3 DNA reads TGTGCCAGCAGCCAACTAGAAAGCACCGGGGAGCTGTTTTTT. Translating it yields CASSQLESTGELFF.

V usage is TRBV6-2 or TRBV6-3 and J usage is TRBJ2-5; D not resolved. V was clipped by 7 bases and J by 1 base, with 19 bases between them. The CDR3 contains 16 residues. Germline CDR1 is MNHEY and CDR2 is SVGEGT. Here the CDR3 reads CASKPGLRSFQETQYF. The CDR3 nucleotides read TGTGCCAGCAAACCTGGGTTGCGGAGCTTCCAAGAGACCCAGTACTTC.

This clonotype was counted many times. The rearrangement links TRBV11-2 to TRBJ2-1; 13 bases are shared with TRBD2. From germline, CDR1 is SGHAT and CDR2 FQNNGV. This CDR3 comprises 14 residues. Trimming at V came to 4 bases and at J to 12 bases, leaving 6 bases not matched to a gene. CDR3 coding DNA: TGTGCCAGCAGCTCGCCACTAGCGGGAGGGGGGCAGTTCTTC. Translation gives CASSSPLAGGGQFF.

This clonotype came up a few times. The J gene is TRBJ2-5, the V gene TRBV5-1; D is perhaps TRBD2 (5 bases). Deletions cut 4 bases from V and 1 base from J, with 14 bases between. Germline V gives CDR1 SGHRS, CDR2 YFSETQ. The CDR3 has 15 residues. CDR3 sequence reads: CASSLGDWGQETQYF. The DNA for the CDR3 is TGCGCCAGCAGCCTGGGAGATTGGGGCCAAGAGACCCAGTACTTC.

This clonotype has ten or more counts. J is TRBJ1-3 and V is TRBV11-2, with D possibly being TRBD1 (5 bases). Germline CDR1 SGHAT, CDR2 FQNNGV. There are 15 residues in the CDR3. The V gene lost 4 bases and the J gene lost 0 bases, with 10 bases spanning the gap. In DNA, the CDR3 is TGTGCCAGCAGCTCCGACAGTTTCTCTGGAAACACCATATATTTT. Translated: CASSSDSFSGNTIYF.

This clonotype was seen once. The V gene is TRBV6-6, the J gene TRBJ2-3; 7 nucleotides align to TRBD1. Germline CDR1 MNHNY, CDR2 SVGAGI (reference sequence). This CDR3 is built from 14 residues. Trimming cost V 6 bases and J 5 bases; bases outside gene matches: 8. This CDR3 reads CASRSYDRVDTQYF. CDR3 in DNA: TGTGCCAGCAGAAGCTACGACAGGGTAGATACGCAGTATTTT.

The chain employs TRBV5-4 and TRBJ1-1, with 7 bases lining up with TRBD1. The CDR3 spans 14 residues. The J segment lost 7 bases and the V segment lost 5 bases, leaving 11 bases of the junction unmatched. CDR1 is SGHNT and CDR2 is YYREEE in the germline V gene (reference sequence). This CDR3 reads CASRGRAGGSEAFF. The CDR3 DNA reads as TGTGCCAGCAGGGGGAGGGCAGGGGGTAGTGAAGCTTTCTTT. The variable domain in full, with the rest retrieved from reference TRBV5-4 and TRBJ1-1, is ETGVTQSPTHLIKTRGQQVTLRCSSQSGHNTVSWYQQALGQGPQFIFQYYREEENGRGNFPPRFSGLQFPNYSSELNVNALELDDSALYLCASRGRAGGSEAFFGQGTRLTVV.

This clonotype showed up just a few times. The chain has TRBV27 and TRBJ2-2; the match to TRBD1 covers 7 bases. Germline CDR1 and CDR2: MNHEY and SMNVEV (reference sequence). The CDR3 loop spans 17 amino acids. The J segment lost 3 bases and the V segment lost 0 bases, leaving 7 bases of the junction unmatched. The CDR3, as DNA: TGTGCCAGCAGTTTATCCGACAGGGTTTTAGACACCGGGGAGCTGTTTTTT. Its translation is CASSLSDRVLDTGELFF.

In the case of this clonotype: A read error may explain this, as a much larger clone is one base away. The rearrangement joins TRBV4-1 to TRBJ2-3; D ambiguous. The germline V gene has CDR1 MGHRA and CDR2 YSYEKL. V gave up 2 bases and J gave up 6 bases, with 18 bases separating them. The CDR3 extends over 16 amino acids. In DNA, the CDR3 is TGCGCCAGCAGCCAACCCGAATCTGCACAAGCGGATACGCAGTATTTT. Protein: CASSQPESAQADTQYF.

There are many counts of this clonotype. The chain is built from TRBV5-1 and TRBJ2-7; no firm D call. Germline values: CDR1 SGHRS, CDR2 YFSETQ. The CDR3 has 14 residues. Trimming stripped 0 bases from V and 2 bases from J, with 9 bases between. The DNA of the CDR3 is TGCGCCAGCAGCTTGGCCGCCGGAACCTACGAGCAGTACTTC. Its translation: CASSLAAGTYEQYF.

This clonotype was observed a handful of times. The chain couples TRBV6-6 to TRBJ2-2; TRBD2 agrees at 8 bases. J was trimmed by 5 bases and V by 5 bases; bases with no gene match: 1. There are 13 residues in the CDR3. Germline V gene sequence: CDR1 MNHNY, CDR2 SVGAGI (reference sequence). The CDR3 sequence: CASSQRGTGELFF. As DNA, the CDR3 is TGTGCCAGCAGTCAGCGGGGGACCGGGGAGCTGTTTTTT.

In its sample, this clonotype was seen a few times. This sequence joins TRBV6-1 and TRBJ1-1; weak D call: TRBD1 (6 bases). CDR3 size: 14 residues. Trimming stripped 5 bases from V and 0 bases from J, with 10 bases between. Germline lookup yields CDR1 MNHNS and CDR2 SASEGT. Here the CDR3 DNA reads TGTGCCAGCAGTTCCGGACAGATGAACACTGAAGCTTTCTTT. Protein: CASSSGQMNTEAFF.